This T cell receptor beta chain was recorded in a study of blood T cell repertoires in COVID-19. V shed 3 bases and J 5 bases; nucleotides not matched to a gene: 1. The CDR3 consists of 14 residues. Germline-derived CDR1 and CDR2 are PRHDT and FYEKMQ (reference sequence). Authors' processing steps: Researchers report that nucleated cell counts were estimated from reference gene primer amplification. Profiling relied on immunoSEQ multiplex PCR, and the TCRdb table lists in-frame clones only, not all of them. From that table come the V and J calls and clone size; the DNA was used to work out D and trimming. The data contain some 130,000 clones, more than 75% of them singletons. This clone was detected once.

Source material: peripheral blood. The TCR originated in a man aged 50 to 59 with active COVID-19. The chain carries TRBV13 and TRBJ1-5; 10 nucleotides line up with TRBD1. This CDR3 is CASSLTGGDQPQHF. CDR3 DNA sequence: TGTGCCAGCAGCTTGACAGGGGGCGATCAGCCCCAGCATTTT.